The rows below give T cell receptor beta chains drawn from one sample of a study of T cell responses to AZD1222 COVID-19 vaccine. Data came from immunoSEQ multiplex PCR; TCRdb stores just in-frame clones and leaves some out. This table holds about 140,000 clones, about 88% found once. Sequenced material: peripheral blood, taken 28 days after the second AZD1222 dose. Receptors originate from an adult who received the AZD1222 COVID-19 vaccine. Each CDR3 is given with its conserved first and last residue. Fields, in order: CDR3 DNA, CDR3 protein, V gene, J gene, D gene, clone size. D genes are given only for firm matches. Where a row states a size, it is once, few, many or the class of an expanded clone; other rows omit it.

TGTGCCAGCAGCCCCGGGGCAGGTCAGGCACAGCCCCAGCATTTT,CASSPGAGQAQPQHF,TRBV6-5,TRBJ1-5,-,-
TGTGCCAGCAGTCTAGCGGGAGCCGGGGAGACCCAGTACTTC,CASSLAGAGETQYF,TRBV27,TRBJ2-5,TRBD2,-
TGTGCCAGCAGCCGTGACTACTTCGGCACCGGGGAGCTGTTTTTT,CASSRDYFGTGELFF,TRBV7-9,TRBJ2-2,-,-
TGTGCCAGCAGCCCCTCAGGGCGCGGTCAGCCCCAGCATTTT,CASSPSGRGQPQHF,TRBV6-5,TRBJ1-5,-,-
TGTGCCAGCAGTGAGAGGGGCGATAATTCACCCCTCCACTTT,CASSERGDNSPLHF,TRBV2,TRBJ1-6,-,-
TGTGCCATCACCCCCAGGGGGGGAGTTAATGAAGCTTTCTTT,CAITPRGGVNEAFF,TRBV10-3,TRBJ1-1,TRBD1,-
TGCGCCAGCAGCTTGGCGGGAGGCAATACCCAGCATTTT,CASSLAGGNTQHF,TRBV5-1,TRBJ1-5,-,-
TGTGCCAGCAGTTACGGACAAGGACAGGGCTACGAGCAGTACTTC,CASSYGQGQGYEQYF,TRBV6-5,TRBJ2-7,TRBD1,-
TGTGCCTGGAGTCCGTTAGGGTACACCGGGGAGCTGTTTTTT,CAWSPLGYTGELFF,TRBV30,TRBJ2-2,-,few
TGTGCCAGCAGTTTATCAGGAGATACGCAGTATTTT,CASSLSGDTQYF,TRBV12-3/TRBV12-4,TRBJ2-3,-,-
TGTGCCAGCTCACAAAGGGCGGAGTCAGGGAAAAACTATGGCTACACCTTC,CASSQRAESGKNYGYTF,TRBV18,TRBJ1-2,-,-
TGTGCCAGCAGTCTTAACCCGGGACAGGACTACAATGAGCAGTTCTTC,CASSLNPGQDYNEQFF,TRBV27,TRBJ2-1,TRBD1,-
TGTGCCAGCTCACCCCGGCCGGCGCCGGGAGTTGAAGCTTTCTTT,CASSPRPAPGVEAFF,TRBV18,TRBJ1-1,-,-
TGTGCCAGCGGTGACAGGGGGAAAGCTTTCTTT,CASGDRGKAFF,TRBV28,TRBJ1-1,TRBD1,-
TGTGCCAGCAGTGAGAAATCCGGGACAGGGGCTAGGTTGTACGAGCAGTACTTC,CASSEKSGTGARLYEQYF,TRBV6-1,TRBJ2-7,TRBD1,-
TGTGCCAGCAGTTTCTTTTGGAACAATCAGCCCCAGCATTTT,CASSFFWNNQPQHF,TRBV6-6,TRBJ1-5,-,-
TGTGCCAGCAGCCACACCTCGGGACACCTGAGAACCGGGGAGCTGTTTTTT,CASSHTSGHLRTGELFF,TRBV3-1/TRBV3-2,TRBJ2-2,-,-
TGTGCCAGCAGTACCCGACAGGCGGCTCAGTACTTC,CASSTRQAAQYF,TRBV28,TRBJ2-7,-,-
TGTGCCAGCAGCTTACAGGGGGCTGAAATGAACACTGAAGCTTTCTTT,CASSLQGAEMNTEAFF,TRBV7-8,TRBJ1-1,TRBD1,-
TGTGCCAGCAGCTTATCTTACAATGAGCAGTTCTTC,CASSLSYNEQFF,TRBV7-3,TRBJ2-1,-,once
TGCAGCGTTGCCGAGGGCGCGGAATCACCCCTCCACTTT,CSVAEGAESPLHF,TRBV29-1,TRBJ1-6,-,-
TGTGCCTCTTCGGGCAGGGGTGGAGGCTACACCTTC,CASSGRGGGYTF,TRBV10-3,TRBJ1-2,-,-
TGTGCCAGCAGATCGGCAGCCACAGATACGCAGTATTTT,CASRSAATDTQYF,TRBV2,TRBJ2-3,-,-
TGTGCCAGCAGCCCCCTACAGCTTCGTCGGGGGGGCGGGTACGAGCAGTACTTC,CASSPLQLRRGGGYEQYF,TRBV5-8,TRBJ2-7,TRBD2,-